This T cell receptor beta chain appears in the sequencing data of a study of blood T cell repertoires in COVID-19. Study information: Sample material is recorded as cDNA or gDNA derived from T cells, B-cell-depleted T cells, or PBMCs.

The CDR3 extends over 13 amino acids. Per the germline V gene, CDR1 is GTSNPN and CDR2 is SVGIG (reference sequence). J gave up 1 base and V 5 bases, and 2 bases lay outside the gene matches. In the authors' methods: It was from reference gene primer amplification that nucleated cell counts were estimated. The repertoire was sequenced with immunoSEQ multiplex PCR; TCRdb's copy has only in-frame clones and lacks some. V and J calls and clone size are as listed in that table; D and trimming were resolved from the DNA. This sample carries some 200,000 clones, about four fifths of them seen once, and the ten largest clones take roughly 7%. Individuals drawn from about 26 US areas were about 18 to 100 years old. Recovery among Cohort 3 donors was established by two negative PCRs, clearance, or symptom resolution.

What was sequenced was PBMCs or T cells enriched from blood (not recorded which). V usage is TRBV30 and J usage is TRBJ1-2; TRBD1 agrees at 9 bases. The TCR comes from a middle-aged man who had recovered from COVID-19. Here the CDR3 reads CAWSGQGNYGYTF. CDR3 in DNA: TGTGCCTGGTCGGGACAGGGTAACTATGGCTACACCTTC.